The 18 T cell receptor beta chains below come from one sample, sequenced in a study of T cells in Graves' hyperthyroidism and ophthalmopathy. From RNA transcripts, TCR beta CDR3 regions were amplified. TCR CDR3 underwent first-round RT-PCR with the HTBI primer set. TCRdb ran MiXCR on the multiplex PCR reads and lists one entry per CDR3 protein. The sample contains some 340,000 distinct CDR3 sequences, roughly 13% of which appear only once. The sequenced material came from blood. These receptors were collected from a woman in her thirties or forties with Graves' ophthalmopathy.

This chain connects TRBV3-1 to TRBJ2-5; D may match TRBD1 or TRBD2 (5 bases each). This CDR3 region has 19 residues. Between the trimmed V and J ends, which lost 0 bases and 2 bases, there was a span of 22 bases. Germline assignment: CDR1 LGHDT and CDR2 YNNKEL (reference sequence). CDR3 DNA sequence: TGTGCCAGCAGCCAAGATCCTCCTTCCCGGGACCCCCTACAAGAGACCCAGTACTTC. Amino acids: CASSQDPPSRDPLQETQYF.

The table lists this clonotype with a count of one. The chain links TRBV2 to TRBJ2-7, with a weak D call TRBD1 (7 bases). This CDR3 has 16 amino acids. From germline, CDR1 is SNHLY and CDR2 FYNNEI. Trimming stripped 3 bases from V and 4 bases from J, with 19 bases between. In DNA, the CDR3 is TGTGCCAGCAGTGAGTCTGCAGACAGGGCGGGATACGAGCAGTACTTC. It specifies CASSESADRAGYEQYF.

This clonotype showed up many times. The chain employs TRBV14 and TRBJ2-5; 7 positions match TRBD1. The CDR3 is made up of 17 amino acids. J gave up 4 bases and V 1 base, and 12 bases lay outside the gene matches. CDR1 and CDR2 (germline): SGHDN, FVKESK. In DNA form, the CDR3 reads TGTGCCAGCAGCCAAGCTACAGGGGTAAAAGGCAGAGAGACCCAGTACTTC. Encoded protein: CASSQATGVKGRETQYF.

There are many counts of this clonotype. This chain links TRBV2 with TRBJ2-1; 12 bases line up with TRBD2. In germline, CDR1 is SNHLY, CDR2 FYNNEI. V was clipped by 6 bases and J by 4 bases; unmatched bases: 4. The CDR3 has 15 amino acids. The CDR3 nucleotides read TGTGCCAGCAGGCAAGGACTAGCGGGGTACAATGAGCAGTTCTTC. Translating it yields CASRQGLAGYNEQFF.

This clonotype was counted ten times or more. The chain carries TRBV12-3 or TRBV12-4 and TRBJ2-3, with D unresolved. This CDR3 region has 12 residues. The V and J ends lost 8 bases and 2 bases respectively, with 8 bases between them. The CDR3 region has the DNA TGTGCCAGCGCATCCACCACAGATACGCAGTATTTT. As protein: CASASTTDTQYF.

This clonotype was counted between two and nine times. The chain joins TRBV11-2 to TRBJ2-1; 10 bases fit TRBD2. Trimming removed 5 bases from V and 10 bases from J; junction bases left unmatched: 8. Per the germline V gene, CDR1 is SGHAT and CDR2 is FQNNGV. This CDR3 comprises 14 residues. The CDR3 is CASSRASGSWEQFF. CDR3 nucleotide sequence: TGTGCCAGCAGCCGGGCTAGCGGGAGTTGGGAGCAGTTCTTC.

This clonotype was picked up many times. V gene TRBV12-3 or TRBV12-4 combines with J gene TRBJ1-5; maybe TRBD1 (5 bases). V shed 5 bases and J shed 7 bases, with 18 bases lying between them. CDR3 length: 15 amino acids. The CDR3 DNA sequence: TGTGCCAGCAGTGTGGGACCGACCCTCGGGCAGCCCCAGCATTTT. It specifies CASSVGPTLGQPQHF.

This clonotype has at least ten counts. The gene calls are TRBV2 and TRBJ1-5, with 8 bases aligning to TRBD1. The CDR3 has 15 residues. Germline CDR1 is SNHLY and CDR2 is FYNNEI. The V gene end was trimmed by 5 bases and the J gene end by 7 bases; junction bases not matched to a gene: 10. The DNA for the CDR3 is TGTGCCAGCAGTTTGACAGGGGATGGAGGGCAGCCCCAGCATTTT. It translates to CASSLTGDGGQPQHF.

Many counts were recorded for this clonotype. The chain uses TRBV6-1 and TRBJ1-5, with a weak D call TRBD1 (6 bases). CDR1 is MNHNS and CDR2 is SASEGT in the germline V gene. The V and J ends lost 7 bases and 3 bases respectively, with 16 bases between them. The CDR3 has 15 amino acids. The CDR3 bases are TGTGCCAGCATCTTCGGGGGGGCGGTCAATCAGCCCCAGCATTTT. Translation: CASIFGGAVNQPQHF.

This rearrangement joins TRBV4-1 to TRBJ2-2; the match to TRBD2 covers 10 bases. The CDR3 is 17 residues long. Germline-derived CDR1 and CDR2 are MGHRA and YSYEKL. Trimming removed 2 bases from V and 5 bases from J; junction bases left unmatched: 8. The CDR3 DNA reads as TGCGCCAGCAGCCAAAAAGCGGGGGGGGGCGAAACCGGGGAGCTGTTTTTT. Protein product: CASSQKAGGGETGELFF.

In this sample, this clonotype turned up a few times. This CDR3 is CASSPRGQIQETQYF. In DNA form, the CDR3 reads TGTGCCAGCAGCCCCCGAGGACAAATCCAAGAGACCCAGTACTTC. The gene calls are TRBV7-9 and TRBJ2-5; possibly TRBD1 for D (5 bases). Germline assignment: CDR1 SEHNR and CDR2 FQNEAQ (reference sequence). Deletions cut 5 bases from V and 1 base from J, with 14 bases between. This CDR3 comprises 15 residues.

This clonotype was counted only a few times. The chain links TRBV3-1 to TRBJ1-4; D possibly corresponds to TRBD1 (5 bases). This CDR3 comprises 15 residues. Germline V CDR1 and CDR2: LGHDT, YNNKEL (reference sequence). V lost 4 bases to trimming and J lost 4 bases, with 13 bases between them. CDR3 sequence reads: CASSRDGRINEKLFF. In DNA, the CDR3 is TGTGCCAGCAGCCGGGACGGCAGGATTAATGAAAAACTGTTTTTT.

The table lists this clonotype with many counts. The chain is built from TRBV20-1 and TRBJ2-7; maybe TRBD1 (5 bases). The germline gives CDR1 DFQATT, CDR2 SNEGSKA (reference sequence). The ends were cut back, 4 bases at V and 3 bases at J, with 7 bases in the middle. CDR3 length: 11 residues. CDR3 nucleotide sequence: TGCAGTGCTATGGACAACTACGAGCAGTACTTC. Encoded protein: CSAMDNYEQYF.

On this clonotype itself: A clone one base away is much larger, so this may be a read error. The V and J genes are TRBV28 and TRBJ2-1; D gene unclear. The V gene's germline CDR1 is MDHEN and CDR2 SYDVKM. This CDR3 contains 11 residues. CDR3 nucleotides: TGTGCCAGCAGTCTTAACAATGAGCAGCTCTTC. Protein product: CASSLNNEQLF. The full variable domain, with the rest looked up from reference TRBV28 and TRBJ2-1, is DVKVTQSSRYLVKRTGEKVFLECVQDMDHENMFWYRQDPGLGLRLIYFSYDVKMKEKGDIPEGYSVSREKKERFSLILESASTNQTSMYLCASSLNNEQLFGPGTRLTVL.

This clonotype showed up many times. The chain carries TRBV7-9 and TRBJ2-7, with D possibly being TRBD2 (5 bases). The germline CDR1 and CDR2 sequences are SEHNR and FQNEAQ (reference sequence). Trimming took off 1 base at V and 1 base at J, with 14 bases between the two ends. The CDR3 is made up of 16 amino acids. The CDR3 loop reads CASSLGSGGASYEQYF. The DNA for the CDR3 is TGTGCCAGCAGCTTAGGCAGCGGAGGTGCGTCCTACGAGCAGTACTTC.

There are many counts of this clonotype. The rearrangement joins TRBV20-1 to TRBJ2-1; TRBD2 matches 8 bases. V was pared by 2 bases and J by 1 base, with 7 bases of the junction left unmatched. Germline values: CDR1 DFQATT, CDR2 SNEGSKA (reference sequence). The length of the CDR3 is 16 residues. This CDR3 is CSARQSGRGSYNEQFF. The DNA of the CDR3 is TGCAGTGCTAGACAGAGCGGGAGAGGGTCCTACAATGAGCAGTTCTTC.

This clonotype has ten or more counts. V is TRBV28 and J is TRBJ2-6, with D tentatively TRBD1 (6 bases). The CDR3 consists of 18 residues. Trimming cost V 4 bases and J 0 bases, with 16 bases left between them. In germline, CDR1 is MDHEN, CDR2 SYDVKM. CDR3 sequence (DNA): TGTGCCAGCAGTTCGCAAACTTGGACAGACTCTGGGGCCAACGTCCTGACTTTC. Protein product: CASSSQTWTDSGANVLTF.

A few counts support this clonotype. The genes are TRBV3-1 and TRBJ1-2, with TRBD1 identical over 7 bases. Losses at the gene ends were 3 bases for V and 4 bases for J; bases not matched to a gene: 8. The CDR3 extends over 15 amino acids. CDR1 and CDR2 from the germline V gene are LGHDT and YNNKEL (reference sequence). DNA for the CDR3: TGTGCCAGCAGCCAGAATTACGGGACAGTCTATGGCTACACCTTC. Its protein product is CASSQNYGTVYGYTF. Using reference TRBV3-1 and TRBJ1-2 for the parts outside the CDR3, the full variable domain is DTAVSQTPKYLVTQMGNDKSIKCEQNLGHDTMYWYKQDSKKFLKIMFSYNNKELIINETVPNRFSPKSPDKAHLNLHINSLELGDSAVYFCASSQNYGTVYGYTFGSGTRLTVV.